The 2 T cell receptor beta chains reported below all come from one sample, sequenced in a study of cytomegalovirus exposure and HLA in healthy donors (dated by TCRdb to between 2016 and 2019). To prepare the library, the immunoSEQ multiplex PCR assay was applied. A mixture of 60 forward primers for TCR Vbeta segments and 13 reverse primers for TCR Jbeta segments was used in the multiplex PCR. TCRdb re-hosts the immuneACCESS table, in-frame sequences only. Its copies lack some clones; in the studies checked, an unresolved V gene accounts for under half of them, and the cause for the rest is not known. The sample yields under 200,000 clones; approximately 78% were counted once. Of the sample, around 3.3% falls within the top ten clones. The sequencing sample was made of PBMCs. These receptors came from a woman aged 40 to 55 in good health and CMV-seronegative.

The rearrangement links TRBV7-9 to TRBJ1-1, with D maybe TRBD1 (5 bases). The CDR3 loop spans 14 amino acids. The germline CDR1 and CDR2 sequences are SEHNR and FQNEAQ (reference sequence). Trimming stripped 1 base from V and 5 bases from J, with 11 bases between. CDR3 protein: CASSLVGGGTEAFF. The CDR3 nucleotides are TGTGCCAGCAGCTTAGTGGGGGGGGGAACTGAAGCTTTCTTT.

This chain joins TRBV2 and TRBJ1-2, with 10 bases that match TRBD1. The CDR3 is made up of 14 amino acids. CDR1 is SNHLY, CDR2 FYNNEI, per germline. V trimming: 5 bases; J trimming: 3 bases; junction bases outside the gene matches: 3. CDR3 nucleotide sequence: TGTGCCAGCAGTCCGGACAGGGGGGACTATGGCTACACCTTC. Residues: CASSPDRGDYGYTF.